This T cell receptor beta chain came from a study of cytomegalovirus exposure and HLA in healthy donors. Study background: Out of approximately 170 million T cells, an earlier analysis found fewer than 140 million unique TCR beta sequences in total.

The CDR3 has 17 amino acids. J lost 2 bases, V lost 3 bases, and 14 bases had no gene match. From germline, CDR1 is SGDLS and CDR2 YYNGEE. General observations from the study: Researchers reported in a later analysis that a missense DCLRE1C variant was tied to TCR beta V- and J-gene trimming. In a later analysis, most CMV-associated TCR beta chains appeared HLA-restricted.

As for this clone: The antigen is undetermined.

Primers for the PCR totalled 60 Vbeta and 13 Jbeta. The authors' processing: Later, roughly 77 million unique TCR beta chains were counted in an analysis, and some 9.9 million of them were shared. TCRdb keeps only in-frame clones here, not all; method: immunoSEQ multiplex PCR. V, J and clone size derive from that table, while D and trimming were established from the DNA sequence. This table holds over 85,000 clones, 55% to 80% found once. Sequencing was performed on PBMCs. The origin of this receptor is a human donor in good health. V and J are TRBV9 and TRBJ2-7; TRBD2 agrees at 7 bases. The CDR3 sequence is CASSAAGMSGETYEQYF. CDR3 nucleotides: TGTGCCAGCAGCGCCGCTGGGATGAGCGGGGAAACCTACGAGCAGTACTTC.